This T cell receptor (beta chain) was captured in a study of regulatory T cells in long-lasting Graves disease. This clonotype has a count of ten or more. Germline V gene sequence: CDR1 MDHEN, CDR2 SYDVKM. The CDR3 spans 14 residues. Trimming left V 3 bases short and J 0 bases short, with 8 bases between. For TCR beta, libraries came from iRepertoire HTBI primers and Arm-PCR of CDR3 regions. TCRdb ran MiXCR on the multiplex PCR reads and lists one entry per CDR3 protein. The sample lists roughly 500,000 distinct CDR3 sequences, about a fifth occurring once. Sample time point: persistent/refractory GD, antithyroid drugs over 5 years with positive TRAb. Isolated PBMC RNA provided the starting material for the TCR library.

This receptor was taken from a female donor with Graves disease. The sample here was peripheral blood mononuclear cells (PBMCs), taken when the disease was refractory, from a patient treated with antithyroid drugs. The chain couples TRBV28 to TRBJ1-2, with TRBD1 as a possible D gene (6 bases). The DNA for the CDR3 is TGTGCCAGCAGTTTGGGGGCAGCTAACTATGGCTACACCTTC. Residues: CASSLGAANYGYTF.